A selection of T cell receptor beta chains follows, all from one sample in a study of post-analysis software for immune sequencing data. TCRdb reprocessed the PCR reads via MiXCR and lists one record per CDR3 protein. The sample yields 380,000 or so distinct CDR3 sequences, less than 40% seen once. Source material: blood. These receptors all come from a girl aged 5-17 years with multiple sclerosis. CDR3s include the opening cysteine and the closing phenylalanine or tryptophan. Each record gives: J gene, V gene, CDR3 protein.

TRBJ2-3	TRBV7-2	CASTYLAGGGDTQYF
TRBJ1-5	TRBV7-2	CASSLEWEQPQHF
TRBJ2-7	TRBV6-2/TRBV6-3	CASRKAREKAYEQYF
TRBJ2-5	TRBV7-2	CASSIAGGQETQYF
TRBJ2-1	TRBV7-9	CASSSLAGGPYNEQFF
TRBJ2-1	TRBV12-3/TRBV12-4	CASSFNAGGSYNEQFF
NA	TRBV3-1	CASSHNPGTGRSEQYF
TRBJ2-1	TRBV6-2/TRBV6-3	CASSYPLAGGPDYNEQFF
TRBJ2-4	TRBV2	CASSKPSGGAVIQYF
TRBJ2-7	TRBV20-1	CSATSGERETYEQYF
TRBJ2-3	TRBV9	CASSVGLMTGDTQYF
TRBJ1-2	TRBV4-1	CASSRDSDSRYGYTF
TRBJ2-7	TRBV6-2/TRBV6-3	CASSPTSFEQYF
TRBJ1-5	TRBV12-3/TRBV12-4	CASSSSAQTAGNQPQHF
TRBJ2-3	TRBV6-4	CASSDFGGVKTDTQYF
TRBJ2-7	TRBV11-2	CASSPVGRSGSYEQYF
TRBJ2-7	TRBV30	CAWSRDGQREQYF
TRBJ2-2	TRBV13	CASSFGTPDYTGELFF
TRBJ2-7	TRBV5-1	CASSLTGTAPYEQYF
TRBJ2-5	TRBV5-1	CASSSSGGSQETQYF
TRBJ2-7	TRBV12-3/TRBV12-4	CASSPAPGSYEQYF
TRBJ2-3	TRBV12-3/TRBV12-4	CASRKDRGLDVEYF
TRBJ1-5	TRBV5-1	CASSLTGGEQPQHF
NA	TRBV2	CASKLESSETQYF
TRBJ2-7	TRBV4-1	CASSLITFYEQYF
TRBJ1-2	TRBV12-3/TRBV12-4	CASSFWGQGRGYTF
TRBJ1-1	TRBV13	CASRTWGGNTEAFF
TRBJ1-2	TRBV10-1	CASSDDRGGDYGYTF
TRBJ2-1	TRBV4-3	CASSQQSRPFNEQFF
TRBJ2-3	TRBV4-1	CASSHPGHTSTDTQYF
TRBJ1-5	TRBV7-9	CASSLSGEPQHF
TRBJ2-5	TRBV6-2/TRBV6-3	CASESKIIPETKYF
TRBJ1-5	TRBV7-8	CASSAQQDNQPQHF
TRBJ1-2	TRBV7-9	CASSPQPGQGYGYTF
NA	TRBV10-1	CASSESWQGNKGEQYF
TRBJ2-1	TRBV5-1	CASSSVDRGRNNEQFF
TRBJ2-7	TRBV7-6	CASSLEAGGPSEQYF
TRBJ1-2	TRBV6-1	CASSPGTARRDGYTF
TRBJ2-5	TRBV3-1	CASSQMTAQETQYF
TRBJ1-5	TRBV12-3/TRBV12-4	CASTPRGFQPQHF
TRBJ1-2	TRBV25-1	CASSEYREGNYGYTF
TRBJ2-1	TRBV4-1	CASSQTLTGAPNEQFF